These T cell receptor beta chains were read from a single sample in a study of control samples from healthy donors and cancer patients. Profiling relied on immunoSEQ multiplex PCR, and the TCRdb table lists in-frame clones only, not all of them. The sample contains 150,000 to 160,000 clones, roughly 93% of which appear only once. The sample comprised blood. These receptors all stem from a man in his forties or fifties in good health. Both conserved end residues are part of each CDR3. Each record gives: J gene, CDR3 length, V gene, clone size, D gene, CDR3 protein, CDR3 DNA. D genes are given only for firm matches. The listing skips clone size in some rows; elsewhere it reads once, few, many or a size class.

j_gene: TRBJ2-1
len: 13
v_gene: TRBV7-3
abundance: .
d_gene: .
CDR3aa: CASSSSSYNEQFF
CDR3nt: TGTGCCAGCAGCTCCAGCTCCTACAATGAGCAGTTCTTC

j_gene: TRBJ2-1
len: 16
v_gene: TRBV28
abundance: .
d_gene: TRBD2
CDR3aa: CASSFLAGGRNNEQFF
CDR3nt: TGTGCCAGCAGTTTCTTAGCGGGAGGAAGAAACAATGAGCAGTTCTTC

j_gene: TRBJ2-1
len: 15
v_gene: TRBV29-1
abundance: once
d_gene: TRBD2
CDR3aa: CSVGGLAGLYNEQFF
CDR3nt: TGCAGCGTTGGGGGCCTAGCGGGGCTCTACAATGAGCAGTTCTTC

j_gene: TRBJ1-2
len: 12
v_gene: TRBV12-3/TRBV12-4
abundance: .
d_gene: .
CDR3aa: CASTGFGYGYTF
CDR3nt: TGTGCCAGCACCGGGTTCGGCTATGGCTACACCTTC

j_gene: TRBJ2-7
len: 12
v_gene: TRBV11-2
abundance: .
d_gene: .
CDR3aa: CASRRSSNEQYF
CDR3nt: TGTGCCAGCCGTCGTTCCAGTAACGAGCAGTACTTC

j_gene: TRBJ1-1
len: 16
v_gene: TRBV15
abundance: .
d_gene: TRBD1
CDR3aa: CATSSPTHRGGTEAFF
CDR3nt: TGTGCCACCAGCAGCCCTACCCACAGGGGAGGCACTGAAGCTTTCTTT

j_gene: TRBJ2-5
len: 15
v_gene: TRBV27
abundance: .
d_gene: TRBD1
CDR3aa: CASSPLQGIGETQYF
CDR3nt: TGTGCCAGCAGTCCGCTACAGGGGATCGGCGAGACCCAGTACTTC

j_gene: TRBJ1-4
len: 15
v_gene: TRBV28
abundance: .
d_gene: .
CDR3aa: CASSSGGATNEKLFF
CDR3nt: TGTGCCAGCAGCTCCGGGGGTGCAACTAATGAAAAACTGTTTTTT

j_gene: TRBJ2-7
len: 12
v_gene: TRBV7-2
abundance: few
d_gene: .
CDR3aa: CASSLAKSEQYF
CDR3nt: TGTGCCAGCAGCTTAGCGAAGTCGGAGCAGTACTTC

j_gene: TRBJ1-2
len: 16
v_gene: TRBV6-5
abundance: once
d_gene: .
CDR3aa: CASSYSAGVINYGYTF
CDR3nt: TGTGCCAGCAGTTACTCAGCCGGGGTCATAAACTATGGCTACACCTTC

j_gene: TRBJ1-1
len: 16
v_gene: TRBV5-5
abundance: .
d_gene: .
CDR3aa: CASSLGTGQMNTEAFF
CDR3nt: TGTGCCAGCAGCTTGGGGACGGGACAAATGAACACTGAAGCTTTCTTT

j_gene: TRBJ1-6
len: 14
v_gene: TRBV19
abundance: .
d_gene: TRBD1
CDR3aa: CASRSDREGSPLHF
CDR3nt: TGTGCCAGTAGAAGCGACAGGGAGGGTTCACCCCTCCACTTT

j_gene: TRBJ1-1
len: 10
v_gene: TRBV28
abundance: .
d_gene: .
CDR3aa: CATGSAEAFF
CDR3nt: TGTGCCACCGGGAGCGCTGAAGCTTTCTTT

j_gene: TRBJ1-1
len: 13
v_gene: TRBV7-9
abundance: .
d_gene: TRBD1
CDR3aa: CASSLTGDTEAFF
CDR3nt: TGTGCCAGCAGCTTAACAGGGGACACTGAAGCTTTCTTT

j_gene: TRBJ2-5
len: 14
v_gene: TRBV5-1
abundance: once
d_gene: TRBD2
CDR3aa: CASSLRTSEETQYF
CDR3nt: TGCGCCAGCAGCTTGAGGACTAGCGAAGAGACCCAGTACTTC

j_gene: TRBJ1-4
len: 14
v_gene: TRBV6-5
abundance: .
d_gene: .
CDR3aa: CASSPWAVNEKLFF
CDR3nt: TGTGCCAGCAGTCCCTGGGCAGTTAATGAAAAACTGTTTTTT

j_gene: TRBJ1-2
len: 15
v_gene: TRBV3-1/TRBV3-2
abundance: .
d_gene: .
CDR3aa: CASSQDPLWGYGYTF
CDR3nt: TGTGCCAGCAGCCAAGATCCCCTGTGGGGCTATGGCTACACCTTC

j_gene: TRBJ2-2
len: 13
v_gene: TRBV19
abundance: .
d_gene: TRBD2
CDR3aa: CASIAIAGGRLFF
CDR3nt: TGTGCCAGTATTGCGATAGCGGGGGGTAGGCTGTTTTTT

j_gene: TRBJ2-7
len: 15
v_gene: TRBV6-6
abundance: .
d_gene: .
CDR3aa: CASSSSDRRTYEQYF
CDR3nt: TGTGCCAGCAGTTCGTCGGACAGACGAACCTACGAGCAGTACTTC

j_gene: TRBJ2-7
len: 10
v_gene: TRBV6-6
abundance: .
d_gene: .
CDR3aa: CAIGAYEQYF
CDR3nt: TGTGCCATAGGGGCCTACGAGCAGTACTTC

j_gene: TRBJ1-2
len: 11
v_gene: TRBV11-2
abundance: .
d_gene: .
CDR3aa: CASSLWGGYTF
CDR3nt: TGTGCCAGCAGCCTGTGGGGTGGCTACACCTTC

j_gene: TRBJ2-7
len: 13
v_gene: TRBV6-5
abundance: .
d_gene: .
CDR3aa: CASRRGSPYEQYF
CDR3nt: TGTGCCAGCAGGCGAGGAAGTCCCTACGAGCAGTACTTC

j_gene: TRBJ2-5
len: 14
v_gene: TRBV7-2
abundance: .
d_gene: .
CDR3aa: CASSEDYHGETQYF
CDR3nt: TGTGCCAGCAGCGAAGACTACCACGGAGAGACCCAGTACTTC

j_gene: TRBJ1-1
len: 15
v_gene: TRBV18
abundance: .
d_gene: .
CDR3aa: CASSLSSGANTEAFF
CDR3nt: TGTGCCAGCTCTCTGAGCTCGGGGGCAAACACTGAAGCTTTCTTT

j_gene: TRBJ1-5
len: 13
v_gene: TRBV28
abundance: .
d_gene: .
CDR3aa: CASRRTGSGAQHF
CDR3nt: TGTGCCAGCAGAAGGACGGGCTCAGGGGCCCAGCATTTT

j_gene: TRBJ2-2
len: 16
v_gene: TRBV11-2
abundance: .
d_gene: .
CDR3aa: CASSLGGTWYTGELFF
CDR3nt: TGTGCCAGCAGCTTAGGTGGGACCTGGTACACCGGGGAGCTGTTTTTT